These 6 T cell receptor beta chains were sequenced from one sample in a study of cytomegalovirus exposure and HLA in healthy donors. PCR involved 60 Vbeta and 13 Jbeta primers. Data came from immunoSEQ multiplex PCR; TCRdb stores just in-frame clones and leaves some out. The sample has about 100,000 clones, around 77% seen once. Input material: PBMCs. The source is a male donor in good health and CMV-seropositive.

The rearrangement links TRBV28 to TRBJ1-4, with 7 bases fitting TRBD1. The length of the CDR3 is 17 residues. The germline CDR1 and CDR2 sequences are MDHEN and SYDVKM. J gave up 0 bases and V 5 bases, and 9 bases lay outside the gene matches. Here the CDR3 DNA reads TGTGCCAGCAGTATCACAGGGGCCCTTGCAACTAATGAAAAACTGTTTTTT. Its translation is CASSITGALATNEKLFF.

The chain has TRBV19 and TRBJ1-5; D is possibly TRBD1 (6 bases). Germline CDR1 is LNHDA and CDR2 is SQIVND (reference sequence). The CDR3 covers 14 residues. V was pared by 6 bases and J by 9 bases, with 18 bases between. The DNA for the CDR3 is TGTGCCAGTAGCATTGGGGGCGAGGCGGGGCCCCAGCATTTT. Translated, it gives CASSIGGEAGPQHF.

The rearrangement links TRBV28 to TRBJ1-4; the D is unclear. Germline V gene data show CDR1 as MDHEN and CDR2 as SYDVKM. The CDR3 length is 12 residues. V lost 6 bases to trimming and J lost 5 bases, with 7 bases between them. CDR3 sequence: CASRSLNEKLFF. CDR3 nucleotide sequence: TGTGCCAGCAGGAGCCTCAATGAAAAACTGTTTTTT.

The chain has TRBV21-1 and TRBJ2-1; TRBD2 was called by the table and not checked on the DNA. TRBV21-1 is flagged as a pseudogene. The CDR3 runs 15 residues. Written as DNA, the CDR3 is TGTGCCAGGGTACCGGGACTAGCGGGAGATAATGAGCAGTTCTTC. Amino acid sequence: CARVPGLAGDNEQFF.

V usage is TRBV5-3 and J usage is TRBJ2-1, with 11 bases that match TRBD2. TRBV5-3 has ORF status, its function being uncertain. This CDR3 spans 17 amino acids. Unmatched junction bases numbered 9, after V lost 4 bases and J lost 3 bases. The CDR3 loop reads CARSPFTGTSGYNEQFF. In DNA, the CDR3 is TGTGCCAGAAGCCCTTTCACCGGGACTAGCGGCTACAATGAGCAGTTCTTC.

The chain has TRBV2 and TRBJ2-5, with D unclear. This CDR3 region has 11 residues. Germline V gives CDR1 SNHLY, CDR2 FYNNEI. Trimming stripped 3 bases from V and 9 bases from J, with 8 bases between. CDR3 sequence (DNA): TGTGCCAGCAGTGAGCCAACGGCCCAGTACTTC. Translation gives CASSEPTAQYF.